Listed here is a single TCR beta chain. The antigen remains undetermined. Viral peptide pool expansion of antigen-specific CD4+ T cells preceded sequencing in the ViraFEST assay. Having been cultured for roughly 11 days, the cells underwent CD4+ T cell isolation. They grew some 1.9 million PBMC in each well, adding 8.5 to 10 IU/ml IL-2 and around 9.6 ug/ml peptides. V lost 0 bases, J lost 3 bases, and 5 bases lay in between. Germline-derived CDR1 and CDR2 are MNHEY and SVGAGI. CDR3 length: 13 amino acids. These data are taken from a study of vaccination effects on CD4 cells after COVID-19. Study-level findings and limits: Few convalescent patients, and no early post-infection timepoints, were available to the study. Infection-derived and vaccine-derived clones contracted markedly late after vaccination.

Here immunoSEQ multiplex PCR was the method, and the copy in TCRdb shows in-frame clones only, minus some. The sample lists under 65,000 clones, 80% occurring once. The sequenced sample was CD4+ T cells from PBMCs cultured with HCoV-229E spike peptides, obtained before COVID-19 vaccination. The chain couples TRBV6-5 to TRBJ1-1, with D unresolved. The sequence was collected from a human donor who received a COVID-19 vaccine. This chain's CDR3 is CASSYSSYTEAFF. CDR3 nucleotide sequence: TGTGCCAGCAGTTACTCCTCCTACACTGAAGCTTTCTTT.